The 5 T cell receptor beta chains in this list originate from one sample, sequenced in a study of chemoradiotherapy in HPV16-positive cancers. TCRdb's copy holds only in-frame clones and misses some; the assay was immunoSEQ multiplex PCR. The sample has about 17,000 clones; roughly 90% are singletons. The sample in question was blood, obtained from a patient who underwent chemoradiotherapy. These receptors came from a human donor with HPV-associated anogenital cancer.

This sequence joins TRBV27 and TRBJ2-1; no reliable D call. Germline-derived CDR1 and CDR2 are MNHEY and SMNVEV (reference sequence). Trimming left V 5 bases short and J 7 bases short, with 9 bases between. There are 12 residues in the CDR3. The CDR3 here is CASSQTANEQFF. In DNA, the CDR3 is TGTGCCAGCAGTCAAACGGCAAATGAGCAGTTCTTC.

The CDR3 protein is CSVDLGRGRGNTEAFF. The CDR3, as DNA: TGCAGCGTTGACTTAGGTCGGGGAAGGGGGAACACTGAAGCTTTCTTT. The chain uses TRBV29-1 and TRBJ1-1, with D tentatively TRBD1 (5 bases). The CDR3 contains 16 residues. V gave up 3 bases and J gave up 1 base, with 18 bases separating them. Germline CDR1 SQVTM, CDR2 ANQGSEA.

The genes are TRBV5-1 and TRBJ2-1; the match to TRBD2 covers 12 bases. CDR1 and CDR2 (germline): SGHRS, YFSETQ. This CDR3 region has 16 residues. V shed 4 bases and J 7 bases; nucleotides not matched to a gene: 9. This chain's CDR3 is CASSLTSSGGANEQFF. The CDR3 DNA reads TGCGCCAGCAGCCTAACGTCTAGCGGGGGGGCGAATGAGCAGTTCTTC.

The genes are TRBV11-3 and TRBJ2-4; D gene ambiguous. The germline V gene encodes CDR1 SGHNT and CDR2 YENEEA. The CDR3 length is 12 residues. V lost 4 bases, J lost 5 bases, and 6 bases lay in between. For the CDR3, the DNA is TGTGCCAGCAGCTCGGACGAAAACATTCAGTACTTC. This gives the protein CASSSDENIQYF.

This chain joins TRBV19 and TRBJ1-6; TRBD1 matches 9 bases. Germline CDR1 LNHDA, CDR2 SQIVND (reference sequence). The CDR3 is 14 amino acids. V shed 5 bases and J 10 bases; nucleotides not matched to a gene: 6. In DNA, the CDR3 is TGTGCCAGTAGTTGGGGGACAGGGCACTCACCCCTCCACTTT. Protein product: CASSWGTGHSPLHF.